This TCR beta chain was recovered during a study of cytomegalovirus exposure and HLA in healthy donors. Overall study findings and caveats: The listing of 150 to 200 TCR beta chains classed them as cytomegalovirus-associated.

Method: immunoSEQ multiplex PCR; TCRdb's copy keeps in-frame clones and lacks some. Among more than 60,000 clones listed, 96% were seen once. Turning to this clone: Its antigen is still unknown.

Unmatched junction bases numbered 10, after V lost 6 bases and J lost 4 bases. The CDR3 runs to 15 residues. Germline CDR1 and CDR2: SGHTA and FQGNSA. Material: PBMCs. This rearrangement joins TRBV7-2 to TRBJ2-7, with 9 nucleotides matching TRBD2. This clonotype was sampled from a woman aged 18-29 years in good health and CMV-seropositive. CDR3 amino acids: CASSFLSGSKYEQYF. As DNA, the CDR3 is TGTGCCAGCAGTTTCCTTAGCGGGAGCAAATACGAGCAGTACTTC. Filled out from reference TRBV7-2 and TRBJ2-7, the complete variable domain reads GAGVSQSPSNKVTEKGKDVELRCDPISGHTALYWYRQSLGQGLEFLIYFQGNSAPDKSGLPSDRFSAERTGGSVSTLTIQRTQQEDSAVYLCASSFLSGSKYEQYFGPGTRLTVT.